This TCR beta chain is drawn from a study of blood T cells in healthy people across ages. General study points: The lack of PBMC sorting stopped any conclusive naive versus antigen-experienced comparison.

A second about 7 to 12 cycle PCR used barcoded and J-beta primers. Every molecule of cDNA carried a tag from a template-switch adaptor with 12 random nucleotides. TCRdb independently ran MiXCR on the 5' RACE reads; one entry per CDR3 protein. The table shows 550,000 to 650,000 distinct CDR3 sequences, with approximately 30% occurring only once. In its sample, this clonotype was seen a few times. Its antigen remains unknown. Roughly 10 milliliters of peripheral blood were drawn from each donor into EDTA-treated tubes. Germline lookup yields CDR1 SGHNT and CDR2 YENEEA. The junction had 7 bases not matched to a gene; V was cut back by 8 bases and J by 1 base. The CDR3 extends over 14 amino acids.

This chain connects TRBV11-3 to TRBJ1-1, with 7 bases identical to TRBD1. This clonotype was sampled from a woman of 80 years or more in good health. Sequences were obtained from blood. CDR3 sequence: CASSEGQTNTEAFF. CDR3 nucleotides: TGTGCCAGCTCTGAGGGACAGACGAACACTGAAGCTTTCTTT. Using reference TRBV11-3 and TRBJ1-1 for the parts outside the CDR3, the full variable domain is EAGVVQSPRYKIIEKKQPVAFWCNPISGHNTLYWYLQNLGQGPELLIRYENEEAVDDSQLPKDRFSAERLKGVDSTLKIQPAELGDSAVYLCASSEGQTNTEAFFGQGTRLTVV.